This is a list of T cell receptor beta chains from one sample in a study of T cell changes during pregnancy in multiple sclerosis. Here immunoSEQ multiplex PCR was the method, and the copy in TCRdb shows in-frame clones only, minus some. The sample has 55,000 or so clones, about 90% seen once. Sequencing was performed on CD4+ T cells from peripheral blood mononuclear cells, taken after pregnancy. These receptors were taken from a female donor in good health, enrolled as a control in a pregnancy study. CDR3s include the opening cysteine and the closing phenylalanine or tryptophan. Part of the rows lack a size; the others show once, few, many or a class for expanded clones.

>TRBV9|.|14
CASSVVTNTGELFF
>TRBV7-2|.|15
CASSLAQGQATLGDF
>TRBV6-5|.|16
CASSYGVSRVNTEAFF
>TRBV7-9|.|16
CASSLAGGTTNQPQHF
>TRBV12-5|.|17
CASGLGRKDGQNYGYTF
>TRBV7-2|.|15
CASSLRDSSNQPQHF
>TRBV27|.|15
CASSPRLAGRDEQFF
>TRBV10-2|.|15
CASSRDRSLQTPLHF
>TRBV5-5|once|13
CASSLEGIDTQYF
>TRBV6-1|.|14
CASSPEGSNQPQHF
>TRBV12-5|.|13
CASGSAGVETQYF
>TRBV4-3|.|15
CASSQRHPTNYGYTF
>TRBV7-2|.|16
CASSRHGGAYTGELFF
>TRBV28|once|11
CATVGNYGYTF
>TRBV2|.|15
CASSYRGQGLYEQYF
>TRBV7-3|.|16
CASSLKGGNPYNEQFF
>TRBV5-6|.|17
CASSLELAGASTDTQYF